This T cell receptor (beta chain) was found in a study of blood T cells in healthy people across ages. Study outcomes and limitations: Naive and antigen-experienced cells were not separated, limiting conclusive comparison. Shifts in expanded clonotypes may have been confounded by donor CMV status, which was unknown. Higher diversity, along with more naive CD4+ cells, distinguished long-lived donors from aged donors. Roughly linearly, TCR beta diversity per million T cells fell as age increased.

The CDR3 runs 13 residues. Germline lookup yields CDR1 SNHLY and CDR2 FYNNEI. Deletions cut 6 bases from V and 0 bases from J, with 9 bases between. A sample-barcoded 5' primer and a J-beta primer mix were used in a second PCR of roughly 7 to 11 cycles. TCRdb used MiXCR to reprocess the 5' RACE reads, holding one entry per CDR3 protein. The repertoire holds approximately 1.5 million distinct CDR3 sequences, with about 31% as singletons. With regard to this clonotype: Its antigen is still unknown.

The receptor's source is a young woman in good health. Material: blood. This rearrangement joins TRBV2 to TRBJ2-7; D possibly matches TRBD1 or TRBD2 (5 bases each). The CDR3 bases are TGTGCCAGCAGGTCGGGGCCCTCCTACGAGCAGTACTTC. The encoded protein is CASRSGPSYEQYF.